The T cell receptor (beta chain) under discussion was sequenced for a study of blood T cell repertoires in COVID-19. Looking at the study overall: Sites in the United States, Italy and Spain provided acute and convalescent COVID-19 samples.

Germline loops: CDR1 LNHDA, CDR2 SQIVND (reference sequence). The CDR3 has 17 residues. V was clipped by 7 bases and J by 6 bases; unmatched bases: 14. Authors' methods: Nucleated cell counts were estimated from reference gene primer amplification. Profiling relied on immunoSEQ multiplex PCR, and the TCRdb table lists in-frame clones only, not all of them. That table supplies the V and J calls and clone size; D and trimming were determined from the DNA. The sample has about 340,000 clones, around 83% seen once; the top ten hold roughly 3%. Sequenced input: peripheral blood. This sequence joins TRBV19 and TRBJ2-2; 10 bases agree with TRBD2. This clonotype was obtained from a man aged 25-40 years with active or convalescent COVID-19. CDR3 nucleotides: TGTGCCAGTACAAGAATTCATCTAGCGGGAGTGGCCGGGGAGCTGTTTTTT. Encoded protein: CASTRIHLAGVAGELFF.